Below are 15 T cell receptor beta chains sequenced from a single sample in a study of T cells in Graves' hyperthyroidism and ophthalmopathy. RNA transcripts were the template for amplifying TCR beta CDR3 regions. An initial round of RT-PCR targeting the TCR CDR3 relied on the HTBI primer set. TCRdb itself ran the multiplex PCR reads through MiXCR, one entry per CDR3 protein. This table holds 500,000 to 800,000 distinct CDR3 sequences, 45% found once. Sequencing was done on a sample of peripheral blood or thyroid tissue (not recorded which). These receptors were taken from an adult man with Graves' disease, either hyperthyroidism or ophthalmopathy (not recorded which).

The gene calls are TRBV2 and TRBJ2-2; TRBD2 matches 8 bases. Germline-derived CDR1 and CDR2 are SNHLY and FYNNEI. V trimming: 6 bases; J trimming: 2 bases; junction bases outside the gene matches: 8. This CDR3 contains 16 residues. The CDR3 protein is CASSKTSGPNTGELFF. The DNA for the CDR3 is TGTGCCAGCAGCAAAACTAGCGGACCTAACACCGGGGAGCTGTTTTTT.

With respect to this clonotype: This may come from a read error, since a much larger clone is one base off. V usage is TRBV6-1 and J usage is TRBJ2-5; TRBD1 matches at 9 bases. With 3 bases clipped from V and 4 bases from J, the junction kept 6 bases outside the gene matches. The CDR3 contains 15 residues. CDR1 and CDR2 (germline): MNHNS, SASEGT. In DNA, the CDR3 is TGTGCCAGCAGTGAGGGGGGACAGGGTGGAGAGACCCAGTACTTC. It encodes CASSEGGQGGETQYF.

Of note for this clonotype: A much bigger clone sits one base away, suggesting this may be a read error. The chain is built from TRBV11-1 and TRBJ2-7, with 8 bases aligning to TRBD2. This CDR3 spans 15 amino acids. Germline assignment: CDR1 SGHAT and CDR2 FQDESV (reference sequence). With 5 bases clipped from V and 2 bases from J, the junction kept 8 bases outside the gene matches. This CDR3 reads CASSQSGGRTYEQYF. The DNA for the CDR3 is TGTGCCAGCAGCCAGAGCGGGGGCCGTACCTACGAGCAGTACTTC.

The rearrangement links TRBV25-1 to TRBJ1-6; D is unresolved. Germline loops: CDR1 MGHDK, CDR2 SYGVNS. The CDR3 has 15 residues. V was cut by 3 bases and J by 9 bases, with 15 bases left in between. CDR3 DNA: TGTGCCAGCAGTGAGTCTAGTGTCACGGGTTCACCCCTCCACTTT. It codes for CASSESSVTGSPLHF.

The chain combines TRBV24-1 with TRBJ1-6; TRBD1 matches at 9 bases. The CDR3 is 12 residues long. After removal of 7 bases from V and 17 bases from J, the junction contained 8 bases not matched to a gene. The germline V gene has CDR1 KGHDR and CDR2 SFDVKD. The CDR3 spells CATSPGTGTFHF. DNA of the CDR3: TGTGCCACCAGCCCCGGGACAGGGACTTTCCACTTT.

This clonotype occurred once. V gene TRBV7-2 combines with J gene TRBJ1-6; D is possibly TRBD1 (5 bases). Per germline, CDR1 SGHTA and CDR2 FQGNSA. This CDR3 is 15 amino acids long. With 4 bases removed from V and 6 bases from J, the gap between germline ends came to 13 bases. The CDR3 sequence: CASSSGQGVNSPLHF. The CDR3 nucleotides read TGTGCCAGCAGCTCCGGGCAGGGCGTTAATTCACCCCTCCACTTT.

This clonotype turned up a few times. The chain uses TRBV10-3 and TRBJ1-3; D is uncertain. The CDR3 is 15 amino acids. Germline values: CDR1 ENHRY, CDR2 SYGVKD. With 3 bases removed from V and 0 bases from J, the gap between germline ends came to 9 bases. Here the CDR3 DNA reads TGTGCCATCAGTGATAACATCGGCTCTGGAAACACCATATATTTT. It yields the protein CAISDNIGSGNTIYF.

There are a few counts of this clonotype. J is TRBJ1-6 and V is TRBV20-1; tentative D call: TRBD1 (5 bases). Germline V gene data show CDR1 as DFQATT and CDR2 as SNEGSKA (reference sequence). V lost 2 bases and J 3 bases, leaving 14 bases between the germline ends. The CDR3 extends over 16 amino acids. CDR3 DNA sequence: TGCAGTGCTAGATCTGGGGGAGGGAACTATAATTCACCCCTCCACTTT. Translated, it gives CSARSGGGNYNSPLHF.

This clonotype was observed at least ten times. The V call is TRBV7-2, the J call TRBJ2-2; D call uncertain. Trimming pared 8 bases from V and 6 bases from J, leaving 10 bases between. The CDR3 spans 12 residues. Germline V gene lookup returns CDR1 SGHTA and CDR2 FQGNSA. For the CDR3, the DNA is TGTGCCAGCTCATTGGTTCCCGGGGAGCTGTTTTTT. The encoded protein is CASSLVPGELFF.

The V and J genes are TRBV29-1 and TRBJ1-5, with D unresolved. CDR3 length equals 12 residues. The V end lost 7 bases, the J end lost 6 bases, and 13 bases lay between the germline ends. Germline V gene data show CDR1 as SQVTM and CDR2 as ANQGSEA. As DNA, the CDR3 is TGCAGCGCCCGGACTGTGGGTCAGCCCCAGCATTTT. The encoded protein is CSARTVGQPQHF.

About this clonotype: This may come from a read error, since a much larger clone is one base off. The rearrangement uses TRBV20-1 and TRBJ2-5; D is perhaps TRBD1 (5 bases). The V gene's germline CDR1 is DFQATT and CDR2 SNEGSKA (reference sequence). This CDR3 region has 13 residues. CDR3 DNA sequence: TGCAGTGCTAGCGAGACAGACCAAGAGGCCCAGTACTTC. Translated: CSASETDQEAQYF.

This clonotype was counted once. The chain employs TRBV10-2 and TRBJ2-5; 8 positions match TRBD2. With 9 bases clipped from V and 5 bases from J, the junction kept 14 bases outside the gene matches. The CDR3 runs to 15 residues. CDR1 is WSHSY and CDR2 is SAAADI in the germline V gene. CDR3 in amino acids: CARPERESGWETQYF. The CDR3 coding sequence is TGCGCCAGACCGGAGCGGGAGTCGGGTTGGGAGACCCAGTACTTC.

This rearrangement joins TRBV7-2 to TRBJ1-1; perhaps TRBD1 as D (5 bases). In germline, CDR1 is SGHTA, CDR2 FQGNSA. CDR3 length equals 13 residues. V lost 11 bases and J lost 1, with 14 bases in between. CDR3 residues: CAWSPDRNTEAFF. The CDR3 DNA reads as TGTGCCTGGAGTCCCGACAGGAACACTGAAGCTTTCTTT.

With respect to this clonotype: The CDR3 carries no conserved terminal phenylalanine or tryptophan, so it likely arises from a read error. It is unclear where the CDR3 begins or ends on the DNA, so no DNA is shown, and the CDR3 is as TCRdb lists it. This rearrangement joins TRBV29-1 to TRBJ1-4. The CDR3 numbers 9 amino acids, ends counted. In germline, CDR1 is SQVTM, CDR2 ANQGSEA. The CDR3 is CSVVSHRVV.

J is TRBJ1-1 and V is TRBV20-1; 8 bases map to TRBD1. Trimming removed 6 bases from V and 1 base from J; junction bases left unmatched: 7. This CDR3 is 14 amino acids long. The germline CDR1 and CDR2 sequences are DFQATT and SNEGSKA (reference sequence). The CDR3: CSANRGFRNTEAFF. The CDR3 DNA follows: TGCAGTGCAAACAGGGGGTTCAGGAACACTGAAGCTTTCTTT.